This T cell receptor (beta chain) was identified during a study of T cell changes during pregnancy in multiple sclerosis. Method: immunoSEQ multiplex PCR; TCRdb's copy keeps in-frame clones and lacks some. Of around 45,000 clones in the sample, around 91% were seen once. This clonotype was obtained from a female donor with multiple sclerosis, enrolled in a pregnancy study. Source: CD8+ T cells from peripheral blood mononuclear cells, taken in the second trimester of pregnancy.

Here the CDR3 reads CASSSTPPGEQYF. The CDR3 DNA follows: TGCGCCAGCAGCTCGACCCCCCCGGGCGAGCAGTACTTC. The J gene is TRBJ2-7, the V gene TRBV5-1; D gene ambiguous. V dropped 3 bases and J dropped 6 bases, with 13 bases sitting between them. The CDR3 loop spans 13 amino acids. CDR1 is SGHRS and CDR2 is YFSETQ in the germline V gene.